What follows are 9 T cell receptor beta chains derived from one specimen sequenced in a study of T cell responses to AZD1222 COVID-19 vaccine. The table came from immunoSEQ multiplex PCR; TCRdb's copy has only in-frame clones and leaves some out. Counted here are fewer than 150,000 clones, about 87% occurring once; the ten biggest clones make up under 2%. The source was peripheral blood, collected on day 0 of AZD1222 vaccination. These receptors were taken from an adult in good health.

The chain combines TRBV5-6 with TRBJ1-2; TRBD1 might be the D (5 bases). CDR3 size: 16 residues. The germline V gene has CDR1 SGHDT and CDR2 YYEEEE. The V and J ends lost 5 bases and 4 bases respectively, with 21 bases between them. For the CDR3, the DNA is TGTGCCAGCAGACCAACGGGGACTTGGTCACCCTATGGCTACACCTTC. This translates into CASRPTGTWSPYGYTF.

This clone was counted once. This chain connects TRBV7-2 to TRBJ2-7; tentatively, D is TRBD2 (5 bases). The CDR3 totals 13 residues. Trimming cost V 3 bases and J 1 base, with 7 bases left between them. In germline, CDR1 is SGHTA, CDR2 FQGNSA. The CDR3 bases are TGTGCCAGCAGCTTCCCGGGGTCCTACGAGCAGTACTTC. This codes for CASSFPGSYEQYF. The complete variable domain, with remaining parts taken from reference TRBV7-2 and TRBJ2-7, reads GAGVSQSPSNKVTEKGKDVELRCDPISGHTALYWYRQSLGQGLEFLIYFQGNSAPDKSGLPSDRFSAERTGGSVSTLTIQRTQQEDSAVYLCASSFPGSYEQYFGPGTRLTVT.

The rearrangement links TRBV30 to TRBJ2-1; 10 bases match TRBD2. Trimming removed 4 bases from V and 12 bases from J; junction bases left unmatched: 15. The length of the CDR3 is 15 residues. Germline CDR1 is GTSNPN and CDR2 is SVGIG (reference sequence). The CDR3 sequence is CAWTRRGSGRIPQFF. The CDR3 nucleotides read TGTGCCTGGACCCGAAGGGGTAGCGGGAGGATTCCGCAGTTCTTC.

V gene TRBV15 combines with J gene TRBJ1-2; no clear D gene. V was shortened by 1 base and J by 4 bases, with 4 bases between the two germline ends. This CDR3 comprises 12 residues. Germline-derived CDR1 and CDR2 are LNHNV and YYDKDF (reference sequence). CDR3 sequence (DNA): TGTGCCACCAGCAGAGGTGGCTATGGCTACACCTTC. Protein: CATSRGGYGYTF.

This clone occurred a few times. V usage is TRBV27 and J usage is TRBJ2-7; 7 bases map to TRBD1. The J segment lost 2 bases and the V segment lost 3 bases, leaving 1 base of the junction unmatched. The CDR3 runs to 13 residues. Germline CDR1 reads MNHEY; CDR2 reads SMNVEV (reference sequence). The CDR3, as DNA: TGTGCCAGCAGTTTGGGACAGACCTACGAGCAGTACTTC. Its translation: CASSLGQTYEQYF.

This clone was picked up one time. The chain links TRBV27 to TRBJ2-1, with 7 bases matching TRBD2. The ends lost 3 bases at V and 4 bases at J; junction bases unmatched: 18. Germline V CDR1 and CDR2: MNHEY, SMNVEV (reference sequence). This CDR3 has 19 amino acids. CDR3: CASSFLVVREGSLYNEQFF. The CDR3 coding sequence is TGTGCCAGCAGTTTTTTAGTGGTCAGGGAGGGTTCCCTTTACAATGAGCAGTTCTTC.

The chain joins TRBV5-4 to TRBJ1-1; 10 bases line up with TRBD1. The CDR3 spans 14 residues. Trimming at V came to 4 bases and at J to 5 bases, leaving 5 bases not matched to a gene. Germline lookup yields CDR1 SGHNT and CDR2 YYREEE (reference sequence). Here the CDR3 reads CASSLGQGGTEAFF. The CDR3 DNA reads as TGTGCCAGCAGCCTCGGACAGGGGGGGACTGAAGCTTTCTTT. The full variable domain, its missing parts supplied by reference TRBV5-4 and TRBJ1-1, is ETGVTQSPTHLIKTRGQQVTLRCSSQSGHNTVSWYQQALGQGPQFIFQYYREEENGRGNFPPRFSGLQFPNYSSELNVNALELDDSALYLCASSLGQGGTEAFFGQGTRLTVV.

This chain joins TRBV4-2 and TRBJ2-3; 7 bases align to TRBD2. Trimming cost V 0 bases and J 0 bases; bases outside gene matches: 12. The CDR3 consists of 19 residues. The V gene's germline CDR1 is LGHNA and CDR2 YNFKEQ. The CDR3 bases are TGTGCCAGCAGCCAAGATTGGGCGCGGGCTAGCGGAAGCACAGATACGCAGTATTTT. This gives the protein CASSQDWARASGSTDTQYF.

This clone came up once. The rearrangement links TRBV13 to TRBJ2-7; D perhaps matches TRBD2 (5 bases). Trimming removed 5 bases at V and 5 bases at J, with 13 bases between. Germline lookup yields CDR1 PRHDT and CDR2 FYEKMQ (reference sequence). This CDR3 is 13 amino acids long. The CDR3 reads CASSRGSGHEQYF. The CDR3 bases are TGTGCCAGCAGCCGAGGCAGCGGCCACGAGCAGTACTTC.